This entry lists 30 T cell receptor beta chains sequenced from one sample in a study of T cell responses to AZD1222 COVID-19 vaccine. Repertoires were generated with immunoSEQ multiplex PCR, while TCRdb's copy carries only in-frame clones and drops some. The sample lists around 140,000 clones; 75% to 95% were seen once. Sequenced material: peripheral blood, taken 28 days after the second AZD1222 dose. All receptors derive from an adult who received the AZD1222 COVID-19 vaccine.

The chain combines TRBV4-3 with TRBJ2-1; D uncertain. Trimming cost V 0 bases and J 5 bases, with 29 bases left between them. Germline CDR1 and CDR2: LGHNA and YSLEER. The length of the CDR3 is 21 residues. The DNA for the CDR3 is TGCGCCAGCAGCCAAGAGTTTCAGTCCCCCCGTTTGTCCTTGTGGGACAATGAGCAGTTCTTC. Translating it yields CASSQEFQSPRLSLWDNEQFF.

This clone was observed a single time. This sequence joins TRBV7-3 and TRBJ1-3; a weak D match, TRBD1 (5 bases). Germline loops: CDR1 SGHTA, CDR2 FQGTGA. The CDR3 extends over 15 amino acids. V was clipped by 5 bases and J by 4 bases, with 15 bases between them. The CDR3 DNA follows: TGTGCCAGCAGCCCTGGACAACCAGCGGGAAACACCATATATTTT. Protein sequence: CASSPGQPAGNTIYF.

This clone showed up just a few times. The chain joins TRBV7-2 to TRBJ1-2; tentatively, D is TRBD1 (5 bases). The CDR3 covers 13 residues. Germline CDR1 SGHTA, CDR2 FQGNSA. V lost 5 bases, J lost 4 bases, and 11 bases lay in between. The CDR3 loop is CASSPDSVYGYTF. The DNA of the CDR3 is TGTGCCAGCAGCCCAGACAGCGTCTATGGCTACACCTTC.

The CDR3 sequence is CASSSLGVDTQYF. As DNA, the CDR3 is TGTGCCAGCAGCTCCCTAGGGGTAGATACGCAGTATTTT. The chain links TRBV5-4 to TRBJ2-3; perhaps TRBD1 as D (5 bases). This CDR3 has 13 amino acids. Between the trimmed V and J ends, which lost 3 bases and 5 bases, there was a span of 10 bases. The germline CDR1 and CDR2 sequences are SGHNT and YYREEE (reference sequence).

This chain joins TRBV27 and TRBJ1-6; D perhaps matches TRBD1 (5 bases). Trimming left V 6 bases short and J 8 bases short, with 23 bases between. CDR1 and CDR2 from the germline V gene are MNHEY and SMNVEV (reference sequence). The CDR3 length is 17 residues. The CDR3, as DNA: TGTGCCAGCAGGCCGAGCCCCAGGGCAAGGTTCTATTCACCCCTCCACTTT. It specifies CASRPSPRARFYSPLHF.

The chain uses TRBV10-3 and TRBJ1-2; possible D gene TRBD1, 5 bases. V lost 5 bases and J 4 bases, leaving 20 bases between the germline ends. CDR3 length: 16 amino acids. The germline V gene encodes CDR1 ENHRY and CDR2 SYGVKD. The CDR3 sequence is CAISHGGGAGVYGYTF. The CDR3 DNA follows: TGTGCCATCAGTCATGGGGGAGGGGCTGGAGTCTATGGCTACACCTTC.

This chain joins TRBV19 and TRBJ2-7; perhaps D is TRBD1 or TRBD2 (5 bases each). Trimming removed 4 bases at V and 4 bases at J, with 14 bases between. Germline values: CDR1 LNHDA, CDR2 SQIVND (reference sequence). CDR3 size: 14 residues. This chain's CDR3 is CASSTPGRIYEQYF. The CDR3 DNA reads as TGTGCCAGTAGTACCCCGGGGCGGATTTACGAGCAGTACTTC.

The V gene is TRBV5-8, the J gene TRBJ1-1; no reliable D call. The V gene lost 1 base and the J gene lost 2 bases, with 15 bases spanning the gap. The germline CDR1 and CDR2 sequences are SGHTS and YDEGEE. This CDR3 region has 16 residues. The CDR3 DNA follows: TGTGCCAGCAGCTTGTTAAACAGATTGACTAACACTGAAGCTTTCTTT. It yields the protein CASSLLNRLTNTEAFF.

CDR3 region: CASSLIGSNEKLFF. The DNA of the CDR3 is TGCGCCAGCAGCTTAATAGGGTCCAATGAAAAACTGTTTTTT. V usage is TRBV5-1 and J usage is TRBJ1-4, with unresolved D. This CDR3 comprises 14 residues. Germline values: CDR1 SGHRS, CDR2 YFSETQ. V was cut by 2 bases and J by 5 bases, with 10 bases left in between.

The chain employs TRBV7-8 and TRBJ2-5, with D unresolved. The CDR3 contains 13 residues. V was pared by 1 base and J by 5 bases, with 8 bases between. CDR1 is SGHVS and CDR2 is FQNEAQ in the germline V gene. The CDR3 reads CASSLDYSETQYF. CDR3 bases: TGTGCCAGCAGCTTAGATTATTCCGAGACCCAGTACTTC.

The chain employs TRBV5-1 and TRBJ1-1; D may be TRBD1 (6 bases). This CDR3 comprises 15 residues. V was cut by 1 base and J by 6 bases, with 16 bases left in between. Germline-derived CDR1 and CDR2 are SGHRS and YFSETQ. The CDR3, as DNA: TGCGCCAGCAGCTTGCCCGGGGGCCTAGATGCTGAAGCTTTCTTT. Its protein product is CASSLPGGLDAEAFF. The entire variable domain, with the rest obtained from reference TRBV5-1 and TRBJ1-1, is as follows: KAGVTQTPRYLIKTRGQQVTLSCSPISGHRSVSWYQQTPGQGLQFLFEYFSETQRNKGNFPGRFSGRQFSNSRSEMNVSTLELGDSALYLCASSLPGGLDAEAFFGQGTRLTVV.

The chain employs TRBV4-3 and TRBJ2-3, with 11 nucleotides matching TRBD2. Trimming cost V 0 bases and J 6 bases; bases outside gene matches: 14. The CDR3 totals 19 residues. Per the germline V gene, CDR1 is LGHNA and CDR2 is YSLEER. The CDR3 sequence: CASSQDPPVAGGPSDTQYF. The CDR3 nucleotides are TGCGCCAGCAGCCAAGATCCACCCGTAGCGGGAGGGCCATCGGATACGCAGTATTTT.

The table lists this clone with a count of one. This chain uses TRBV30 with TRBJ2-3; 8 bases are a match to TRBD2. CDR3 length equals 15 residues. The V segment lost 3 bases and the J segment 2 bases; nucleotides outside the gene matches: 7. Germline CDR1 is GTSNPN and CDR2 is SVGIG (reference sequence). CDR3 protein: CAWSSSGLYTDTQYF. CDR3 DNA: TGTGCCTGGAGCTCTAGCGGGCTCTACACAGATACGCAGTATTTT.

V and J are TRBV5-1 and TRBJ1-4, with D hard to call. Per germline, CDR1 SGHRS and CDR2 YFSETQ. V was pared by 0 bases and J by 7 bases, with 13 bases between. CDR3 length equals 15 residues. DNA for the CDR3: TGCGCCAGCAGCTTGGAAGGGATGGAGGGTGAAAAACTGTTTTTT. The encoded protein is CASSLEGMEGEKLFF.

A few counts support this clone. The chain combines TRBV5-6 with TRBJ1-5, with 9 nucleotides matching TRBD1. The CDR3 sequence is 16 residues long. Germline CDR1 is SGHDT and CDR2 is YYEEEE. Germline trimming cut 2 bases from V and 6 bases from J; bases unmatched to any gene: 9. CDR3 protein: CASSFTGTGLVQPQHF. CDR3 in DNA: TGTGCCAGCAGCTTTACCGGGACAGGGCTAGTTCAGCCCCAGCATTTT. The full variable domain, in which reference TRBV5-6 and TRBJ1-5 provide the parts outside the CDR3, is DAGVTQSPTHLIKTRGQQVTLRCSPKSGHDTVSWYQQALGQGPQFIFQYYEEEERQRGNFPDRFSGHQFPNYSSELNVNALLLGDSALYLCASSFTGTGLVQPQHFGDGTRLSIL.

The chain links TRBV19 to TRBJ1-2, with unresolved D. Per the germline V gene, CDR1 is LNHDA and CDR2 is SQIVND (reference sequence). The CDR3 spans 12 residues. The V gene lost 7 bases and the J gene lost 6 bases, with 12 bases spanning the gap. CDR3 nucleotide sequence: TGTGCCAGTAATACCATGGGTAATGGCTACACCTTC. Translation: CASNTMGNGYTF.

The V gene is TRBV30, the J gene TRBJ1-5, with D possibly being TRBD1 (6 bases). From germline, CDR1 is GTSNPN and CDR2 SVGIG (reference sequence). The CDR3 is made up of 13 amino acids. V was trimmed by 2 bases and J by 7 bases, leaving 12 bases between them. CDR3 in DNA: TGTGCCTGGAGTTCGGGGGGCGCCCAGCCCCAGCATTTT. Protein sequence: CAWSSGGAQPQHF.

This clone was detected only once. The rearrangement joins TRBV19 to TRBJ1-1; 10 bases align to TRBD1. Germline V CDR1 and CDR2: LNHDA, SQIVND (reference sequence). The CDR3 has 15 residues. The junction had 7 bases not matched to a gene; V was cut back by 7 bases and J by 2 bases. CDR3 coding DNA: TGTGCCAGTACCCCCCAGACAGGGGGCAACACTGAAGCTTTCTTT. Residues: CASTPQTGGNTEAFF.

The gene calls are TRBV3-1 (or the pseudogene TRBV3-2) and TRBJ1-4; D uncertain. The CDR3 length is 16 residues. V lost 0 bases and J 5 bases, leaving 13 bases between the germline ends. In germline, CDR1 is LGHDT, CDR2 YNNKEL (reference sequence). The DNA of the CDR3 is TGTGCCAGCAGCCAAGATCTTAATGGAGGGAATGAAAAACTGTTTTTT. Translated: CASSQDLNGGNEKLFF.

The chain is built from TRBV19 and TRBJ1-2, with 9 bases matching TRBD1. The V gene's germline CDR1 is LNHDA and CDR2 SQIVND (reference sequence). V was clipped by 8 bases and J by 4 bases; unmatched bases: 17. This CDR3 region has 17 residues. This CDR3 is CASYSGTGSQIGYGYTF. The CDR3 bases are TGTGCCAGTTATTCCGGGACAGGGAGTCAAATTGGCTATGGCTACACCTTC.

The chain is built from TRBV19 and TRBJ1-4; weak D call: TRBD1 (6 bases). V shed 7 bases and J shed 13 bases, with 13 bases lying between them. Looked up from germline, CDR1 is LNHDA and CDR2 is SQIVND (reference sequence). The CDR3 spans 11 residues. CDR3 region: CASTEGGRLFF. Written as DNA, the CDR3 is TGTGCCAGTACCGAGGGGGGAAGACTGTTTTTT.

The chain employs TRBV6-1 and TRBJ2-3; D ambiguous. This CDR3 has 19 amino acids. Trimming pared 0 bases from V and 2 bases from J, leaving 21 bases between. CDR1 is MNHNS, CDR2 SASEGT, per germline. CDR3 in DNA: TGTGCCAGCAGTGAAGCGCGAAGCCCCGCGACTTCACCCACAGATACGCAGTATTTT. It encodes CASSEARSPATSPTDTQYF.

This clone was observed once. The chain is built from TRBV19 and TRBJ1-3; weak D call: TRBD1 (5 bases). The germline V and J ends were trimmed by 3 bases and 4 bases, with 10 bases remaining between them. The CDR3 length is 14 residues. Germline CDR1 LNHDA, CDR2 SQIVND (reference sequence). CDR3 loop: CASSIAWGGNTIYF. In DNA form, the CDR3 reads TGTGCCAGTAGTATCGCCTGGGGGGGAAACACCATATATTTT.

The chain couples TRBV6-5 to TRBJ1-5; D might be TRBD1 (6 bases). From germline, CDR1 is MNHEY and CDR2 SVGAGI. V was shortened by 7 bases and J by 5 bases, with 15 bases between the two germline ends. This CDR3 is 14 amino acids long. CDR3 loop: CASKGAGVDQPQHF. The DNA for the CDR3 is TGTGCCAGCAAAGGGGCAGGGGTAGATCAGCCCCAGCATTTT.

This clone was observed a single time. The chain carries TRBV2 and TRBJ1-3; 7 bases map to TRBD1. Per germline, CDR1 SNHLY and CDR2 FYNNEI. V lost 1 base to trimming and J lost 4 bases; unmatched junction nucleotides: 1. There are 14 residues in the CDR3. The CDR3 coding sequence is TGTGCCAGCAGTGAAGTACAGGGGGGAAACACCATATATTTT. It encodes CASSEVQGGNTIYF.

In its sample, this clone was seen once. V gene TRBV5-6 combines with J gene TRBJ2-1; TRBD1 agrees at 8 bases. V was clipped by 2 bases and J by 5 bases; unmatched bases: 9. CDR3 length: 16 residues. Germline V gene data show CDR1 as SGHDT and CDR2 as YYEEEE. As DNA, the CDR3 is TGTGCCAGCAGCTTCTCGGGGCAGGGGGCCAACAATGAGCAGTTCTTC. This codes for CASSFSGQGANNEQFF. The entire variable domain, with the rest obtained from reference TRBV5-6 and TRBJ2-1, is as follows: DAGVTQSPTHLIKTRGQQVTLRCSPKSGHDTVSWYQQALGQGPQFIFQYYEEEERQRGNFPDRFSGHQFPNYSSELNVNALLLGDSALYLCASSFSGQGANNEQFFGPGTRLTVL.

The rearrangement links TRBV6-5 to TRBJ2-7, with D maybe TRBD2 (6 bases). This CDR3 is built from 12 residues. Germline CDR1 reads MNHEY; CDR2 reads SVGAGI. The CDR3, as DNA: TGTGCCATCGATCTCCCTGGGGGGTGTAGGAGCGTC. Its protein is CAIDLPGGCRSV.

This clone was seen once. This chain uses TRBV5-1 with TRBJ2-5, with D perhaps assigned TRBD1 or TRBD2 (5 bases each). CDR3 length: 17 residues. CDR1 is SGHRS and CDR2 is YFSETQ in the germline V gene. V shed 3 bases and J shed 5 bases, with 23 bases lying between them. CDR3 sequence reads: CASSSETGTSRRETQYF. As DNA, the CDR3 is TGCGCCAGCAGCTCCGAAACTGGGACGTCACGTAGGGAGACCCAGTACTTC.

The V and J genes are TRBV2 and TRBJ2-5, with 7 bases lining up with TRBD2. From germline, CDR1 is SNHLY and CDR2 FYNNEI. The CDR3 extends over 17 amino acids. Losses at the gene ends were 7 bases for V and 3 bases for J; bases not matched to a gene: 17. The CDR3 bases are TGTGCCAGCACCAAAAGGGAGGGGTTCACCCCCAAAGAGACCCAGTACTTC. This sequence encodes CASTKREGFTPKETQYF.

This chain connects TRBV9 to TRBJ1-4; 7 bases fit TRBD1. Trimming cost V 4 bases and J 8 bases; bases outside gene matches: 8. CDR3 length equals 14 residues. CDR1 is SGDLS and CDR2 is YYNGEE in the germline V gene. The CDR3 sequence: CASSSDREGEKLFF. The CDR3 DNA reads TGTGCCAGCAGCTCCGACAGGGAGGGCGAAAAACTGTTTTTT. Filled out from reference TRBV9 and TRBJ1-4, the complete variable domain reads DSGVTQTPKHLITATGQRVTLRCSPRSGDLSVYWYQQSLDQGLQFLIQYYNGEERAKGNILERFSAQQFPDLHSELNLSSLELGDSALYFCASSSDREGEKLFFGSGTQLSVL.